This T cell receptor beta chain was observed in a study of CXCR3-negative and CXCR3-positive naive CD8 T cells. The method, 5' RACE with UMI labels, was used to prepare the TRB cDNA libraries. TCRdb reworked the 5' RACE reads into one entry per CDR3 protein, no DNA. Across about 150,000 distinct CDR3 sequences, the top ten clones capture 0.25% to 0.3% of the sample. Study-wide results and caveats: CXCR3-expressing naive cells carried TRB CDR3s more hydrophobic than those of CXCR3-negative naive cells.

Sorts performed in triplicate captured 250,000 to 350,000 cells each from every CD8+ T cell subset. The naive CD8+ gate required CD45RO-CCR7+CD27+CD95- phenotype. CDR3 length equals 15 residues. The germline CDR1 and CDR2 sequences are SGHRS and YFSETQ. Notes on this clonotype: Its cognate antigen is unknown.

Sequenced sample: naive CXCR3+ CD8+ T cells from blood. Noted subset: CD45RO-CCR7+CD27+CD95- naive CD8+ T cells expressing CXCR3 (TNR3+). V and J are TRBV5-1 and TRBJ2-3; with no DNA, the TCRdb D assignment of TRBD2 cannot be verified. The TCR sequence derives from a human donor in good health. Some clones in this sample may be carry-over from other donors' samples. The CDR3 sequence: CASSLGGGETDTQYF. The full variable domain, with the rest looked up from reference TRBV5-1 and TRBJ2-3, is KAGVTQTPRYLIKTRGQQVTLSCSPISGHRSVSWYQQTPGQGLQFLFEYFSETQRNKGNFPGRFSGRQFSNSRSEMNVSTLELGDSALYLCASSLGGGETDTQYFGPGTRLTVL.